This T cell receptor (beta chain) appears in the sequencing data of a study of identical twins. This clonotype has a handful of counts. The germline V gene has CDR1 SGHKS and CDR2 YYEKEE (reference sequence). This CDR3 contains 14 residues. The junction had 5 bases not matched to a gene; V was cut back by 1 base and J by 5 bases. TCRdb redid the calling of the 5' RACE reads with MiXCR, one entry per CDR3 protein. The data show hundreds of thousands of distinct CDR3 sequences, about 9.4% seen once. These data were also filed under a second study, of yellow fever vaccine responses in identical twins.

Sequenced sample: PBMCs. The origin of this receptor is a woman aged 18-29 years in good health. V gene TRBV5-5 combines with J gene TRBJ1-1; 7 positions agree with TRBD1. CDR3 in amino acids: CASSLLGGWTEAFF. CDR3 DNA: TGTGCCAGCAGCTTGTTAGGGGGCTGGACTGAAGCTTTCTTT.